This record covers a single T cell receptor (delta chain). Germline is not matched at one junction end, which may reflect a read error. TCRdb fed the RT-PCR reads to CATT. Of under 8,500 delta-chain clones detected, around a quarter appear once; the ten largest clones hold about 17%. Germline V lookup: CDR1 GEAIGNYY, CDR2 EKD. The CDR3 extends over 16 amino acids. This sample is part of a study of gamma-delta T cells after stem cell transplantation. This TCR was recovered from a human donor. It is not recorded whose cells these are; they may come from a transplant donor. The sample comprised gamma-delta T cells. The genes are TRDV2 and TRDJ3; tentative D call: TRDD3 (5 bases). The DNA for the CDR3 is TGTGCCTGTGACACCTTAAGCTCCTGGGACATCCGACAGATGTTTTTC. As protein: CACDTLSSWDIRQMFF.